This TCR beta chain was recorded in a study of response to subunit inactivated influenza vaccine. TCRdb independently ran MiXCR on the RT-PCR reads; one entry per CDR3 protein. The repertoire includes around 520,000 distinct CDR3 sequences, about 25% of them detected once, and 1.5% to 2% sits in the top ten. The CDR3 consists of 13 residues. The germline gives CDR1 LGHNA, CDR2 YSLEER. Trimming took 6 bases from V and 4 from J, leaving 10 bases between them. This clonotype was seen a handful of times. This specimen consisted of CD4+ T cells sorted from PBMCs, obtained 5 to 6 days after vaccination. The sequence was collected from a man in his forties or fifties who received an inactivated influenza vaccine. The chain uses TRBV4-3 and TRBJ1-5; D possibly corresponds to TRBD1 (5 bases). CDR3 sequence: CASSQGENQPQHF. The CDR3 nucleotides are TGCGCCAGCAGTCAGGGAGAAAATCAGCCCCAGCATTTT.